This T cell receptor beta chain was sequenced in a study of tumor and adjacent non-tumor tissue in lung cancer. Study background: Patients comprised eleven to twelve adenocarcinoma, a couple of squamous cell carcinoma and 1 small cell lung cancer.

For this clonotype: Its matching antigen is unknown. Sequence at one end of the junction differs from germline and may be a read error.

A modified ARM-PCR protocol with three rounds of nested PCR amplified TCRbeta. MiXCR was run by TCRdb on the multiplex PCR reads, yielding one entry per CDR3 protein. The sample yields about 93,000 distinct CDR3 sequences, roughly 70% seen once. The study, taken as a whole, reports: Higher tumor TCR diversity was associated with shorter survival. Tumor tissue had significantly higher TCR diversity than normal lung.

This sample's RNA came from whole unsorted tissue. Between August and November 2014, newly diagnosed, chemotherapy-naive lung cancer patients underwent thoracic surgery in China. Per germline, CDR1 MNHEY and CDR2 SVGEGT. This CDR3 has 13 amino acids. The sequenced material came from lung tumor tissue. The J gene is TRBJ1-1, the V gene TRBV6-2 or TRBV6-3; a possible D gene is TRBD1 (5 bases). The TCR sequence derives from a man in his 60s with non-small cell lung cancer. The CDR3 protein is CVSSSTENTEAFF. The CDR3 bases are TGTGTCAGCAGTTCGACAGAGAACACTGAAGCCTTCTTT.